Presented here are 26 T cell receptor beta chains from one specimen sequenced in a study of CD8+ T cells in alopecia areata. cDNA serving as the sequencing template came from extracted, reverse transcribed RNA. Assay: immunoSEQ multiplex PCR; the TCRdb copy retains only in-frame clones and omits some. The sample lists hundreds of thousands of clones; more than 45% were seen once. The starting material was CD4+ T cells sorted from blood, obtained at week 0. Receptors originate from a human donor with alopecia areata.

The rearrangement joins TRBV29-1 to TRBJ2-7, with 7 bases fitting TRBD1. V shed 5 bases and J 3 bases; nucleotides not matched to a gene: 7. CDR3 length: 13 amino acids. CDR1 and CDR2 from the germline V gene are SQVTM and ANQGSEA. CDR3 amino acids: CSVPGTDNYEQYF. As DNA, the CDR3 is TGCAGCGTTCCCGGGACAGATAACTACGAGCAGTACTTC.

This chain uses TRBV30 with TRBJ2-5; D is ambiguous. The germline V and J ends were trimmed by 0 bases and 7 bases, with 21 bases remaining between them. Per germline, CDR1 GTSNPN and CDR2 SVGIG (reference sequence). The CDR3 totals 16 residues. The CDR3 DNA is TGTGCCTGGAGTGTACCTGGCAGTTCGAACTGGGGGACCCAGTACTTC. This sequence encodes CAWSVPGSSNWGTQYF.

In its sample, this clone was seen a few times. The chain carries TRBV5-1 and TRBJ2-7; D gene unclear. Per germline, CDR1 SGHRS and CDR2 YFSETQ. This CDR3 has 14 amino acids. Trimming stripped 3 bases from V and 0 bases from J, with 10 bases between. CDR3 loop: CASSSDGSSYEQYF. The CDR3 bases are TGCGCCAGCAGCTCGGACGGTAGCTCCTACGAGCAGTACTTC.

As DNA, the CDR3 is TGTGCCAGCACGTACGCCGGGGTGGATACGCAGTATTTT. This translates into CASTYAGVDTQYF. The gene calls are TRBV2 and TRBJ2-3; TRBD2 is a possible D gene (5 bases). Germline CDR1 is SNHLY and CDR2 is FYNNEI. This CDR3 region has 13 residues. The V end was cut by 7 bases, the J end by 6 bases, with 14 bases between.

This clone was seen more than once but under ten times. This sequence joins TRBV6-1 and TRBJ2-1; 8 bases fit TRBD2. Germline loops: CDR1 MNHNS, CDR2 SASEGT. The CDR3 totals 15 residues. Unmatched junction bases numbered 6, after V lost 5 bases and J lost 3 bases. The CDR3 nucleotides are TGTGCCAGCAGTTCGGCGGGGGGCCGCTACAATGAGCAGTTCTTC. Translation gives CASSSAGGRYNEQFF.

This clone has just a few counts. The V gene is TRBV4-1, the J gene TRBJ2-3; 9 bases are a match to TRBD1. The germline gives CDR1 MGHRA, CDR2 YSYEKL. CDR3 length equals 15 residues. Unmatched junction bases numbered 5, after V lost 3 bases and J lost 4 bases. CDR3 sequence: CASSQSRDRADTQYF. CDR3 nucleotides: TGCGCCAGCAGCCAGTCCCGGGACAGGGCAGATACGCAGTATTTT.

The rearrangement uses TRBV11-2 and TRBJ1-3; 7 positions match TRBD1. After removal of 1 base from V and 3 bases from J, the junction contained 6 bases not matched to a gene. Germline V gene data show CDR1 as SGHAT and CDR2 as FQNNGV. The CDR3 extends over 16 amino acids. The CDR3 DNA reads TGTGCCAGCAGCTTAGTCGGAGGGGGCGGTGGAAACACCATATATTTT. Translating gives CASSLVGGGGGNTIYF. Filled out from reference TRBV11-2 and TRBJ1-3, the complete variable domain reads EAGVAQSPRYKIIEKRQSVAFWCNPISGHATLYWYQQILGQGPKLLIQFQNNGVVDDSQLPKDRFSAERLKGVDSTLKIQPAKLEDSAVYLCASSLVGGGGGNTIYFGEGSWLTVV.

This chain connects TRBV7-9 to TRBJ1-6; TRBD1 agrees at 7 bases. The V gene end was trimmed by 5 bases and the J gene end by 6 bases; junction bases not matched to a gene: 7. This CDR3 has 15 residues. Germline loops: CDR1 SEHNR, CDR2 FQNEAQ (reference sequence). The CDR3 DNA reads as TGTGCCAGCAGCGCACAGGGGCCCCCTAATTCACCCCTCCACTTT. Its protein is CASSAQGPPNSPLHF.

This clone occurred a few times. This chain connects TRBV4-1 to TRBJ2-7; D is undetermined. There are 16 residues in the CDR3. CDR1 and CDR2 from the germline V gene are MGHRA and YSYEKL. V lost 0 bases to trimming and J lost 4 bases, with 16 bases between them. The CDR3 region has the DNA TGCGCCAGCAGCCAAGATTGGACCCGGATCCGGTACGAGCAGTACTTC. Translating it yields CASSQDWTRIRYEQYF.

The chain uses TRBV29-1 and TRBJ1-5, with no clear D. The CDR3 runs 12 residues. Germline lookup yields CDR1 SQVTM and CDR2 ANQGSEA. V was cut by 4 bases and J by 7 bases, with 11 bases left in between. The DNA of the CDR3 is TGCAGCGTTGCCGGGCACGGACAGCCCCAGCATTTT. Translated, it gives CSVAGHGQPQHF.

The rearrangement joins TRBV19 to TRBJ2-1; weak D call: TRBD2 (5 bases). Per the germline V gene, CDR1 is LNHDA and CDR2 is SQIVND (reference sequence). The CDR3 has 11 residues. The CDR3 DNA sequence: TGTGCGGCGGGTGGGTACAATGAGCAGTTCTTC. This codes for CAAGGYNEQFF.

This clone was recorded only once. This chain uses TRBV5-1 with TRBJ1-5; D unclear. The germline V and J ends were trimmed by 2 bases and 8 bases, with 11 bases remaining between them. The CDR3 is 13 amino acids. From germline, CDR1 is SGHRS and CDR2 YFSETQ. CDR3 region: CASSLRPWEPQHF. The CDR3 nucleotides are TGCGCCAGCAGCTTACGGCCGTGGGAGCCCCAGCATTTT.

V and J are TRBV5-8 and TRBJ1-2; D call uncertain. The germline V gene has CDR1 SGHTS and CDR2 YDEGEE. The V gene lost 3 bases and the J gene lost 1 base, with 7 bases spanning the gap. The CDR3 extends over 13 amino acids. CDR3 residues: CASSSPFNYGYTF. Here the CDR3 DNA reads TGTGCCAGCAGCTCCCCGTTTAACTATGGCTACACCTTC.

The chain links TRBV27 to TRBJ1-6; tentative D call: TRBD1 (6 bases). Trimming took 8 bases from V and 0 from J, leaving 11 bases between them. CDR3 length: 15 residues. Germline V gene data show CDR1 as MNHEY and CDR2 as SMNVEV (reference sequence). The CDR3 DNA reads TGTGCCAGCGGGACACCAAGCTCCTATAATTCACCCCTCCACTTT. Translation gives CASGTPSSYNSPLHF.

This clone was counted between two and nine times. V usage is TRBV4-1 and J usage is TRBJ1-5; no firm D call. The CDR3 length is 19 residues. Per the germline V gene, CDR1 is MGHRA and CDR2 is YSYEKL. V shed 1 base and J shed 10 bases, with 29 bases lying between them. The DNA of the CDR3 is TGCGCCAGCAGCCAAGCGGTCCTCCGTCAAAGGGTAATGGATCGCCCCCAGCATTTT. Translation: CASSQAVLRQRVMDRPQHF.

This clone was picked up a small number of times. This chain joins TRBV29-1 and TRBJ2-5, with D hard to call. Germline V gives CDR1 SQVTM, CDR2 ANQGSEA. CDR3 length equals 12 residues. V lost 4 bases to trimming and J lost 5 bases, with 11 bases between them. This CDR3 is CSVVRSGETQYF. The DNA for the CDR3 is TGCAGCGTTGTTCGGAGTGGGGAGACCCAGTACTTC.

This clone was recorded a few times. This rearrangement joins TRBV5-1 to TRBJ1-1; 7 bases are a match to TRBD1. Trimming took 0 bases from V and 1 from J; bases not matched to a gene: 9. The CDR3 runs to 17 residues. CDR1 is SGHRS, CDR2 YFSETQ, per germline. DNA of the CDR3: TGCGCCAGCAGCTTGGTAGGGGGCTGGTTGGGGAACACTGAAGCTTTCTTT. It yields the protein CASSLVGGWLGNTEAFF.

The chain carries TRBV5-4 and TRBJ2-4; tentatively, D is TRBD1 or TRBD2 (5 bases each). The CDR3 consists of 18 residues. The germline gives CDR1 SGHNT, CDR2 YYREEE (reference sequence). With 0 bases removed from V and 2 bases from J, the gap between germline ends came to 18 bases. CDR3 nucleotides: TGTGCCAGCAGCTTGGTCAGGGACCCAGATCTAACCAAAAACATTCAGTACTTC. This translates into CASSLVRDPDLTKNIQYF.

The chain combines TRBV18 with TRBJ2-7; TRBD1 is a possible D gene (5 bases). From germline, CDR1 is KGHSH and CDR2 LQKENI. The CDR3 is 17 amino acids. V was trimmed by 0 bases and J by 2 bases, leaving 17 bases between them. The CDR3 region is CASSPPAGLQGAYEQYF. DNA of the CDR3: TGTGCCAGCTCACCACCGGCAGGGCTCCAAGGGGCCTACGAGCAGTACTTC.

J is TRBJ1-2 and V is TRBV27; 12 positions match TRBD1. This CDR3 is 16 amino acids long. The ends lost 7 bases at V and 7 bases at J; junction bases unmatched: 13. Germline V gene data show CDR1 as MNHEY and CDR2 as SMNVEV (reference sequence). The CDR3 sequence: CASTNRDRGRFAGYTF. CDR3 nucleotides: TGTGCCAGCACTAACCGGGACAGGGGGCGGTTTGCTGGCTACACCTTC.

A few counts support this clone. The CDR3 here is CAWSPGQGSRQPQHF. In DNA form, the CDR3 reads TGTGCCTGGAGTCCGGGACAGGGTTCAAGGCAGCCCCAGCATTTT. This chain connects TRBV30 to TRBJ1-5; 9 bases align to TRBD1. This CDR3 has 15 amino acids. After removal of 2 bases from V and 7 bases from J, the junction contained 9 bases not matched to a gene. Per the germline V gene, CDR1 is GTSNPN and CDR2 is SVGIG (reference sequence).

The chain employs TRBV11-2 and TRBJ1-4; maybe TRBD1 (6 bases). Trimming shortened V by 5 bases and J by 11 bases, and 21 bases separated the two germline ends. CDR1 SGHAT and CDR2 FQNNGV come from the germline V gene. The CDR3 is made up of 15 amino acids. This chain's CDR3 is CASSIRGNRENKLFF. CDR3 sequence (DNA): TGTGCCAGCAGCATTAGAGGCAACAGGGAAAACAAACTGTTTTTT.

V usage is TRBV30 and J usage is TRBJ1-2, with TRBD1 matching 8 bases. Losses at the gene ends were 1 base for V and 8 bases for J; bases not matched to a gene: 6. There are 13 residues in the CDR3. Germline CDR1 GTSNPN, CDR2 SVGIG (reference sequence). CDR3 region: CAWSGSRGQGYTF. In DNA, the CDR3 is TGTGCCTGGAGTGGTTCCAGGGGGCAAGGCTACACCTTC.

This chain joins TRBV30 and TRBJ2-7; tentatively, D is TRBD2 (5 bases). The V end was cut by 3 bases, the J end by 3 bases, with 12 bases between. CDR3 length: 13 residues. CDR1 and CDR2 from the germline V gene are GTSNPN and SVGIG (reference sequence). The CDR3 sequence is CAWSKGVHYEQYF. CDR3 coding DNA: TGTGCCTGGAGCAAGGGAGTTCACTACGAGCAGTACTTC.

The V gene is TRBV30, the J gene TRBJ1-5, with D tentatively TRBD1 (5 bases). The CDR3 loop spans 13 amino acids. V shed 0 bases and J shed 7 bases, with 10 bases lying between them. The germline CDR1 and CDR2 sequences are GTSNPN and SVGIG (reference sequence). CDR3 residues: CAWSVGVEQPQHF. CDR3 DNA: TGTGCCTGGAGTGTAGGGGTCGAACAGCCCCAGCATTTT.

The chain recombines TRBV30 with TRBJ2-7; 11 bases agree with TRBD2. The trim removed 0 bases at V and 3 bases at J, leaving 4 bases unmatched. Germline V CDR1 and CDR2: GTSNPN, SVGIG (reference sequence). This CDR3 has 15 residues. The CDR3 nucleotides are TGTGCCTGGAGTGTAGTGGGACTAGCGGACTACGAGCAGTACTTC. Protein sequence: CAWSVVGLADYEQYF.